This T cell receptor beta chain was captured in a study of beta chain features in type 1 diabetes. Study-wide findings and caveats: Researchers cautioned that cDNA sequencing could over-represent cells with high TCR expression. It was among patients, rather than healthy donors, that naive, central memory and Treg TCRB repertoires appeared more similar.

The germline V gene has CDR1 LGHNA and CDR2 YNFKEQ. This CDR3 contains 17 residues. Trimming removed 2 bases at V and 5 bases at J, with 20 bases between. Sequenced material consisted of expressed TCRB transcripts (all of the isolated RNA was reverse transcribed). The method was immunoSEQ multiplex PCR; TCRdb's version includes in-frame clones alone and lacks a portion of them. This table has more than 300,000 clones, roughly an eighth appearing once. A word on this clone: Antigen: not known.

The receptor was derived from a man aged 18 to 29 in good health. Input material: naive CD4+ T cells from blood. The V gene is TRBV4-2, the J gene TRBJ2-3, with a weak D call TRBD2 (7 bases). The CDR3 DNA follows: TGTGCCAGCAGCCAAACGGCGGGGGCCTTAGGCTTAGATACGCAGTATTTT. Encoded protein: CASSQTAGALGLDTQYF.